The 6 T cell receptor beta chains below come from one sample, sequenced in a study of response to subunit inactivated influenza vaccine (dated by TCRdb to the late 2010s). Library creation used RT-PCR. Sequencing was performed on an Illumina HiSeq 2500. TCRdb reprocessing: public reads trimmed at Q25 with fastp, clones called with MiXCR, in-frame beta chains kept. CDR3 protein sequences are deduplicated, and each keeps its most common genes and DNA. Counted in this sample were about 540,000 distinct CDR3 sequences; approximately 22% of them appeared once. Under 3.5% of the sample is held by the ten biggest clonotypes. The sample also formed part of further work on T cells expressing NK-cell markers. In that second paper, the authors write: TCR beta cDNA libraries were made by 5'RACE template switching that added a universal primer site and unique molecular identifiers.

The sequencing here drew on CD4+ T cells sorted from PBMCs, taken 12 days after vaccination. The receptors derive from a man aged 45-65 years who received an inactivated influenza vaccine. Donor details come from another sample of the same person, matched by shared clones.

This clonotype was counted many times. The V and J genes are TRBV12-3 or TRBV12-4 and TRBJ1-3; D might be TRBD1 (5 bases). With 5 bases removed from V and 1 base from J, the gap between germline ends came to 15 bases. The CDR3 spans 16 residues. Written as DNA, the CDR3 is TGTGCCAGCAGTCGAGGACAAACAGATTCTGGAAACACCATATATTTT. It specifies CASSRGQTDSGNTIYF.

This chain uses TRBV20-1 with TRBJ2-4, with D uncertain. CDR3 length: 15 residues. Germline lookup yields CDR1 DFQATT and CDR2 SNEGSKA (reference sequence). The V gene lost 0 bases and the J gene lost 0 bases, with 9 bases spanning the gap. The CDR3 region has the DNA TGCAGTGCTAGAGATCCCAGAGTAGCCAAAAACATTCAGTACTTC. Translation: CSARDPRVAKNIQYF.

This clonotype was detected only a few times. This chain links TRBV20-1 with TRBJ2-7; TRBD2 is a possible D gene (5 bases). Trimming shortened V by 2 bases and J by 7 bases, and 24 bases separated the two germline ends. The germline gives CDR1 DFQATT, CDR2 SNEGSKA (reference sequence). The CDR3 spans 16 residues. The CDR3 nucleotides read TGCAGTGCTAGATCAAGCGGAAGTTCCCCTCTACGGGAGCAGTACTTC. Its protein is CSARSSGSSPLREQYF.

This clonotype has a count of ten or more. The genes are TRBV10-3 and TRBJ2-3; 11 bases fit TRBD2. The CDR3 has 17 amino acids. The J segment lost 5 bases and the V segment lost 2 bases, leaving 9 bases of the junction unmatched. CDR1 is ENHRY, CDR2 SYGVKD, per germline. CDR3 region: CAISETSGGVKGDTQYF. The DNA of the CDR3 is TGTGCCATCAGTGAGACTAGCGGGGGCGTTAAAGGAGATACGCAGTATTTT.

This clonotype was observed a few times. The genes are TRBV15 and TRBJ2-5; unclear D gene. Germline V gene sequence: CDR1 LNHNV, CDR2 YYDKDF (reference sequence). Trimming pared 0 bases from V and 1 base from J, leaving 9 bases between. CDR3 length equals 15 residues. CDR3 DNA: TGTGCCACCAGCAGAGACCTGAGACGCCAAGAGACCCAGTACTTC. It codes for CATSRDLRRQETQYF.

As to this clonotype: Germline is not matched at one junction end, which may reflect a read error. The chain links TRBV20-1 to TRBJ2-2, with TRBD2 as a possible D gene (6 bases). Germline V gene data show CDR1 as DFQATT and CDR2 as SNEGSKA (reference sequence). The CDR3 runs to 16 residues. The CDR3 loop is CSARVGGRPNTGGLFF. DNA of the CDR3: TGCAGTGCTAGAGTGGGGGGACGCCCGAACACCGGGGGGCTGTTTTTT.